The sequence of this T cell receptor (beta chain) was determined in a study of T-cell reconstitution after alpha-beta-depleted transplantation in children. Only a few counts were recorded for this clonotype. Its antigen is as yet unknown. The library targeted TCRbeta and was prepared with unique molecular identifiers. TCRdb re-called the PCR reads through MiXCR, storing one row per CDR3 protein. The sample shows roughly 200,000 distinct CDR3 sequences, around 9.2% of them seen only once. Germline V gives CDR1 SGHRS, CDR2 YFSETQ. The germline V and J ends were trimmed by 5 bases and 0 bases, with 3 bases remaining between them. CDR3 size: 12 residues. Study results and caveats: Among T cells one year after transplant, newly produced cells accounted for most counts and diversity. Some patients' high day-60 TCRbeta diversity was attributed to recipient cells surviving conditioning. Several hundred expanded graft clones reportedly were the source of alpha-beta T cells about two months after transplant.

The gene calls are TRBV5-1 and TRBJ1-3; unclear D gene. Sequencing was performed on PBMCs, mostly from graft donor cells, taken 360 days after TCRalphabeta/CD19-depleted stem cell transplant. The sequence was collected from a male patient aged 2 to 10 who had a stem cell transplant for acute myeloid leukemia, so the T cells may come from the graft donor. The CDR3 here is CASRSSGNTIYF. CDR3 bases: TGCGCCAGCAGAAGCTCTGGAAACACCATATATTTT.